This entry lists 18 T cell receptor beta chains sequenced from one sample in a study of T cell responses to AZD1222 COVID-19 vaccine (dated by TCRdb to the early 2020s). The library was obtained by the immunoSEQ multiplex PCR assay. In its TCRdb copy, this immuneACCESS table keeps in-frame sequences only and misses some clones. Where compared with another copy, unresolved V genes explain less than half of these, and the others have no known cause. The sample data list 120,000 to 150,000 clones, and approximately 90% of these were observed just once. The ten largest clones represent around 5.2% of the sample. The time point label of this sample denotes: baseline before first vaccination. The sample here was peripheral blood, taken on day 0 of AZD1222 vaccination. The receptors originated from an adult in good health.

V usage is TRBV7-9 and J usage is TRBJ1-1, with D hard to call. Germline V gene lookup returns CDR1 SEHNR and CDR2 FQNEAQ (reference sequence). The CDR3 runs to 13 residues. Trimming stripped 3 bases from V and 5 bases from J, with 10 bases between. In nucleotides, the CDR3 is TGTGCCAGCAGCTTTAGTCAGGTGACTGAAGCTTTCTTT. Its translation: CASSFSQVTEAFF.

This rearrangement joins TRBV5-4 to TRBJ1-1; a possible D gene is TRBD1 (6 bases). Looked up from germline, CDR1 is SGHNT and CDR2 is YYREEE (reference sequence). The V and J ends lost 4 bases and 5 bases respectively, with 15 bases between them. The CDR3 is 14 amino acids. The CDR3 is CASSPTPDSTEAFF. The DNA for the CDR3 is TGTGCCAGCAGCCCGACCCCGGACAGTACTGAAGCTTTCTTT. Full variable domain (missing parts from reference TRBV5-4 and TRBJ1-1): ETGVTQSPTHLIKTRGQQVTLRCSSQSGHNTVSWYQQALGQGPQFIFQYYREEENGRGNFPPRFSGLQFPNYSSELNVNALELDDSALYLCASSPTPDSTEAFFGQGTRLTVV.

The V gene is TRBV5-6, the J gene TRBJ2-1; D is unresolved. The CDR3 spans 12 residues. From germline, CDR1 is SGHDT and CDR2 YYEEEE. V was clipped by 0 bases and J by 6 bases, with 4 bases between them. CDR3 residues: CASSLDLNEQFF. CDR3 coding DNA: TGTGCCAGCAGCTTGGACCTCAATGAGCAGTTCTTC.

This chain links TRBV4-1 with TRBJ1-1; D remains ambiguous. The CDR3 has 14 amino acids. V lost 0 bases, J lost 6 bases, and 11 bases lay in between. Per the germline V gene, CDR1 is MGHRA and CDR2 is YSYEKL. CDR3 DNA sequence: TGCGCCAGCAGCCAAGAGGGTTTTGGGTCTGAAGCTTTCTTT. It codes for CASSQEGFGSEAFF.

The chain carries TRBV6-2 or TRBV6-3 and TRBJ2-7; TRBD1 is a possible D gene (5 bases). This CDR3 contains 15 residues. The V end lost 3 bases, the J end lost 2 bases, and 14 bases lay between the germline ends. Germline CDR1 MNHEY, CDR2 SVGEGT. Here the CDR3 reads CASSYGDPRAYEQYF. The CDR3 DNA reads TGTGCCAGCAGTTATGGTGATCCCAGGGCCTACGAGCAGTACTTC.

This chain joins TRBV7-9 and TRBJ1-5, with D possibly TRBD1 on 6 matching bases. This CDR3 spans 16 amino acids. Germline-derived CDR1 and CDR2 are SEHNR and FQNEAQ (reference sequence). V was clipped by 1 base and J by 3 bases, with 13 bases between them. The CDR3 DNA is TGTGCCAGCAGCTTAGGAGGAGTGGGGGCCAATCAGCCCCAGCATTTT. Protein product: CASSLGGVGANQPQHF. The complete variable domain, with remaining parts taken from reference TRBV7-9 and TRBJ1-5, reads DTGVSQNPRHKITKRGQNVTFRCDPISEHNRLYWYRQTLGQGPEFLTYFQNEAQLEKSRLLSDRFSAERPKGSFSTLEIQRTEQGDSAMYLCASSLGGVGANQPQHFGDGTRLSIL.

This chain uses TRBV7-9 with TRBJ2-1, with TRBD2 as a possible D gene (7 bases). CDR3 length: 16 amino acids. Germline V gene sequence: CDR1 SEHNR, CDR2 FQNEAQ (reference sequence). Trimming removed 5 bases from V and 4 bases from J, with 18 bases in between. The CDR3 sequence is CASSQGLVGGYNEQFF. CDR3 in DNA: TGTGCCAGCAGCCAGGGGTTGGTGGGAGGGTACAATGAGCAGTTCTTC. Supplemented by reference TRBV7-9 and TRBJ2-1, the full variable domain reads DTGVSQNPRHKITKRGQNVTFRCDPISEHNRLYWYRQTLGQGPEFLTYFQNEAQLEKSRLLSDRFSAERPKGSFSTLEIQRTEQGDSAMYLCASSQGLVGGYNEQFFGPGTRLTVL.

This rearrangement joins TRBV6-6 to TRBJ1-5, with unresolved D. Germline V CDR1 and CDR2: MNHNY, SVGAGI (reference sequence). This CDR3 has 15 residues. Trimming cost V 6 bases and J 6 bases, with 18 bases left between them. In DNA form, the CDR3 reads TGTGCCAGCAGAAGCGACGGATGGGGTAGTCAGCCCCAGCATTTT. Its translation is CASRSDGWGSQPQHF.

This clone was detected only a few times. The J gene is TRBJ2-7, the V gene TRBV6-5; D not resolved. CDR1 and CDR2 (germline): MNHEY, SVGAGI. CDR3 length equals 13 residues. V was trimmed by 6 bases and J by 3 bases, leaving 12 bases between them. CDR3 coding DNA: TGTGCCAGCAGGGCTCTGGCTCGCTACGAGCAGTACTTC. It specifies CASRALARYEQYF.

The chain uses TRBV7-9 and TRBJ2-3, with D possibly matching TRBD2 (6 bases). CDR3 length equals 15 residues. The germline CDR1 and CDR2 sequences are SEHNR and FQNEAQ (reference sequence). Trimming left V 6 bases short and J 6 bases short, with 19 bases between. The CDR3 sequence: CASRPTSTSSDTQYF. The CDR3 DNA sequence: TGTGCCAGCAGACCCACCTCGACTAGTAGCGATACGCAGTATTTT. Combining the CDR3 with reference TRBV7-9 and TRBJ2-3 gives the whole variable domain DTGVSQNPRHKITKRGQNVTFRCDPISEHNRLYWYRQTLGQGPEFLTYFQNEAQLEKSRLLSDRFSAERPKGSFSTLEIQRTEQGDSAMYLCASRPTSTSSDTQYFGPGTRLTVL.

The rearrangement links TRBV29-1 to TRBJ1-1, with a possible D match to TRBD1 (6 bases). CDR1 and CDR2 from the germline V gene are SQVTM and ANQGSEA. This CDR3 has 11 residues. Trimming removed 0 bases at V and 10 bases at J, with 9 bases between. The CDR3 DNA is TGCAGCGTTGAAGAGGGCAGGGGAGCTTTCTTT. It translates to CSVEEGRGAFF.

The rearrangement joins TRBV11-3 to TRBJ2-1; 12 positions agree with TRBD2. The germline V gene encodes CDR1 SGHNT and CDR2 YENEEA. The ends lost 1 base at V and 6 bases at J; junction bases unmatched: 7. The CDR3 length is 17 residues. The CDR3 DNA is TGTGCCAGCAGCTTAGCCGTCGGACTAGCGGGACTCAATGAGCAGTTCTTC. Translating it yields CASSLAVGLAGLNEQFF.

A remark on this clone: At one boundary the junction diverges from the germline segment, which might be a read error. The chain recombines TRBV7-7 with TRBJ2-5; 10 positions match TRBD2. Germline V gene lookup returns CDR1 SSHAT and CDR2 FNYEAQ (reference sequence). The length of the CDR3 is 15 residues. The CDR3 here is CASSLATSGRETQYF. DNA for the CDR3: TGTGCTAGCAGCTTAGCGACTAGCGGGCGGGAGACCCAGTACTTC.

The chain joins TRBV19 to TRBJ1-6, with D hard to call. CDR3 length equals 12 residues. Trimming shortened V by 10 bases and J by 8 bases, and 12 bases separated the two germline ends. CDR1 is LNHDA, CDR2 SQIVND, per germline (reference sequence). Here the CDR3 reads CATSRMDSPLHF. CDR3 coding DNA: TGTGCCACCAGCAGGATGGATTCACCCCTCCACTTT.

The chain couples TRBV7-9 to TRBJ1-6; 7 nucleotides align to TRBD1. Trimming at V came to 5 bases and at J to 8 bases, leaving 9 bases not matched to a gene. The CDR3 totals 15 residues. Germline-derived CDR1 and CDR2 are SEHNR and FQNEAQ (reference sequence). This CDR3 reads CASSANRGMDSPLHF. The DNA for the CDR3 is TGTGCCAGCAGCGCAAACAGGGGAATGGATTCACCCCTCCACTTT. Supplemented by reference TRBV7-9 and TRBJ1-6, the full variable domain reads DTGVSQNPRHKITKRGQNVTFRCDPISEHNRLYWYRQTLGQGPEFLTYFQNEAQLEKSRLLSDRFSAERPKGSFSTLEIQRTEQGDSAMYLCASSANRGMDSPLHFGNGTRLTVT.

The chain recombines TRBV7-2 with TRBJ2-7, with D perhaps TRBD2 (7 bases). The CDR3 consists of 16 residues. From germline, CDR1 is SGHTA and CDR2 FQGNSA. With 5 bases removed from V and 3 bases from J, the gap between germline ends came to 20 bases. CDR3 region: CASSPRGGGTGYEQYF. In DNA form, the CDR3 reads TGTGCCAGCAGCCCCAGGGGCGGGGGCACAGGCTACGAGCAGTACTTC.

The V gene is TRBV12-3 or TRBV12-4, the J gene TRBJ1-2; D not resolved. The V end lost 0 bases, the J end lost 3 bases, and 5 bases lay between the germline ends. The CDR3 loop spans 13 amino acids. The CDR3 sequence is CASSLAAHYGYTF. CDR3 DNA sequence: TGTGCCAGCAGTTTAGCGGCCCACTATGGCTACACCTTC.

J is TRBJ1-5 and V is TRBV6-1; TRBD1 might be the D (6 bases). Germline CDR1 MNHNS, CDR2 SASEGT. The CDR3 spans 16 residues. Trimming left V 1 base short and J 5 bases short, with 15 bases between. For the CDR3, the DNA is TGTGCCAGCAGTGAAGAGAGCAGGGGCGGCCATCAGCCCCAGCATTTT. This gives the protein CASSEESRGGHQPQHF.